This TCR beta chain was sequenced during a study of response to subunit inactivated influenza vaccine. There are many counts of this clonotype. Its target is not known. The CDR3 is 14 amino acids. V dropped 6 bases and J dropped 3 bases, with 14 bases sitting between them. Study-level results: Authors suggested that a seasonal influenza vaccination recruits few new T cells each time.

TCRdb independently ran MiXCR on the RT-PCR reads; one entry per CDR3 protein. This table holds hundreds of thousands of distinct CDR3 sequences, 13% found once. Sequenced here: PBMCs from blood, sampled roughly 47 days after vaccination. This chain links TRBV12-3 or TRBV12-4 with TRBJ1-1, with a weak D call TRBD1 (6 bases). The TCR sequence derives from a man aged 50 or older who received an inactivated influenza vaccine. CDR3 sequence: CASRPGTYHTEAFF. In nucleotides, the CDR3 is TGTGCCAGCAGGCCCGGGACATATCACACTGAAGCTTTCTTT.